This TCR beta chain was obtained from a study of blood T cell repertoires in COVID-19. Looking at the study overall: T cells, B-cell-depleted T cells, or PBMCs provided the cDNA or gDNA that served as material.

Per germline, CDR1 MDHEN and CDR2 SYDVKM. This CDR3 has 18 amino acids. The V gene end was trimmed by 8 bases and the J gene end by 2 bases; junction bases not matched to a gene: 18. This clone showed up just a few times. TCRdb's table, derived via immunoSEQ multiplex PCR, lists solely in-frame clones and lacks some. The table shows around 290,000 clones, with about 87% occurring only once. The J gene is TRBJ2-1, the V gene TRBV28; 7 nucleotides align to TRBD1. The origin of this receptor is a woman aged 50 to 65 who had recovered from COVID-19. Sequenced input: peripheral blood. The CDR3 reads CASVFSPISGTAYNEQFF. The CDR3 DNA follows: TGTGCCAGCGTTTTTTCCCCAATCTCCGGGACAGCCTACAATGAGCAGTTCTTC.